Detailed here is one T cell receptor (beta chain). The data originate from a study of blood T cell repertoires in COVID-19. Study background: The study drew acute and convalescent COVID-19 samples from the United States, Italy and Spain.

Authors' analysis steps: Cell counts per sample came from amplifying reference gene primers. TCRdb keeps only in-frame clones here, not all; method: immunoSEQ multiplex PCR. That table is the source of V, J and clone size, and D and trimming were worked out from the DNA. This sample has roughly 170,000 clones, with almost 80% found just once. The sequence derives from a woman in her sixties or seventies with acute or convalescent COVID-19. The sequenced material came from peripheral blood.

The CDR3 spells CAWKKLDRGYYGYTF. As DNA, the CDR3 is TGTGCCTGGAAAAAATTAGACAGGGGGTACTATGGCTACACCTTC. This rearrangement joins TRBV30 to TRBJ1-2; 9 nucleotides agree with TRBD1. Trimming removed 4 bases from V and 3 bases from J; junction bases left unmatched: 9. The CDR3 is made up of 15 amino acids. Germline loops: CDR1 GTSNPN, CDR2 SVGIG (reference sequence).